This T cell receptor (beta chain) emerged from a study of CD8+CD57+ T cells in acquired aplastic anemia (dated by TCRdb to 2016 to 2018). Regarding the complete study: On average, sorted CD4+ and CD8+ cells yielded around 3.5 ug of extracted DNA, with a range of about 0.18 to 27.4 ug. For healthy donor samples, the average read count was about 10.8 million for CD4+ cells and approximately 11 million for CD8+ cells.

V is cut by 6 bases and J by 4 bases, and the space between the germline ends is 18 bases. Taken from cysteine to phenylalanine, the CDR3 has 14 residues. Here the CDR3 DNA is all that survives: 42 bases in frame from base 1. The germline V gene encodes CDR1 DFQATT and CDR2 SNEGSKA (reference sequence). The investigation overall reported the following: Although roughly 30 CD8+ CDR3 sequences were shared by patients and controls, these sequences appeared highly expressed in patients and within the immunodominant clones of patients. No significant difference in CD8+ Simpson's diversity was found between patients and healthy controls (P=0.060).

On this clonotype itself: No antigen is known for it. No per-base quality is available; no much larger clone lies one base away.

Profiling of TCR beta VDJ combinations and CDR3 sequences used genomic DNA as the template. An Illumina HiSeq 2000 was the platform used for TCR repertoire sequencing. The study's own analysis went as follows. TRBV/TRBJ rearrangement plots, CDR3 size and DJ length profiles, and Simpson's diversity index were used to assess repertoires. The most abundant DNA sequence in the deep sequencing data was defined as the immunodominant clone. CDR3 amino acid sequences were checked for sharing between subjects and were compared against published repertoires and the VDJdb database. TCRdb reanalyzed the raw reads on its own, using fastp at Q25 for trimming and MiXCR for clone calling, and kept in-frame beta chains. Identical CDR3 proteins give one entry, which carries the most common genes and DNA. These V and J calls originate from TCRdb's pipeline instead of the authors' own analysis. The sample table shows more than 150,000 distinct CDR3 sequences, and roughly half are seen once. The ten top clones hold under 3.5% of the sample.

The study deep-sequenced TCR repertoires of sorted CD4+ and CD8+ blood T cells from severe aplastic anemia patients and healthy subjects. Ficoll-Paque density gradient centrifugation was used to isolate peripheral blood mononuclear cells. CD4+ and CD8+ T cells were sorted by FACS or magnetic beads before DNA extraction. This clonotype was obtained from a human donor in good health. The V and J segments used are TRBV20-1 and TRBJ1-2; a tentative D call is TRBD1 (5 bases match). The sequenced sample consisted of sorted CD4+, CD8+, or CD8+CD57+ T cells (not recorded which) from PBMCs. The bases read TGCAGTGCGGTTCCGGGACCCCGTTCCTATGGCTACACCTTC. Translated, this gives CSAVPGPRSYGYTF.